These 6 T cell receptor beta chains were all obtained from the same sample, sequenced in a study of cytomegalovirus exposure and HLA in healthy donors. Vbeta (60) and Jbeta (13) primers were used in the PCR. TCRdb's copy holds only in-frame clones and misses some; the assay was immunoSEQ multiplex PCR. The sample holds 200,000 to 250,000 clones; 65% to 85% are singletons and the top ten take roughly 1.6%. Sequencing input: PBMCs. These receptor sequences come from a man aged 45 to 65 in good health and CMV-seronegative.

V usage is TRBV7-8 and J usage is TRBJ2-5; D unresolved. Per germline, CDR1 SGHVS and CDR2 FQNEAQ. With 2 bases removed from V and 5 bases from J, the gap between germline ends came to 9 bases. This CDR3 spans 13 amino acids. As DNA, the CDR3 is TGTGCCAGCAGCTTATTAGAACGGGAGACCCAGTACTTC. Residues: CASSLLERETQYF.

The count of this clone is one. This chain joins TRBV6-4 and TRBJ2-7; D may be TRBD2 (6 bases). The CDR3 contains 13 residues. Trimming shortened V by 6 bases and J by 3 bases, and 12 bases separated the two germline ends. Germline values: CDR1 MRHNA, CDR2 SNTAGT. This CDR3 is CASSRDSGYEQYF. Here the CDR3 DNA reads TGTGCCAGCAGCCGGGACTCAGGCTACGAGCAGTACTTC.

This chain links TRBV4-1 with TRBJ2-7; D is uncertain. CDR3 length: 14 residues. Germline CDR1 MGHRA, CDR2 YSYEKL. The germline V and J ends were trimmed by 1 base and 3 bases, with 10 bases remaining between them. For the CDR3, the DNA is TGCGCCAGCAGCCAAGTTCAAGACTTCTACGAGCAGTACTTC. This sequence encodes CASSQVQDFYEQYF.

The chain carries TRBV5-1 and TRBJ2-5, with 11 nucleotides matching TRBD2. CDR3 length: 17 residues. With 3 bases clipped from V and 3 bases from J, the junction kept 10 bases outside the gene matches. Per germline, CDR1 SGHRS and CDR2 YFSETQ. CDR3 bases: TGCGCCAGCAGCTCCGGGTGGGTAGCGGGAGGGGAAGAGACCCAGTACTTC. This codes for CASSSGWVAGGEETQYF.

The CDR3 is CASSSARGRPDTQYF. Written as DNA, the CDR3 is TGTGCCAGCAGTTCGGCCAGGGGGCGCCCAGATACGCAGTATTTT. The chain uses TRBV27 and TRBJ2-3; TRBD1 matches 8 bases. The CDR3 runs 15 residues. Germline CDR1 MNHEY, CDR2 SMNVEV (reference sequence). V was clipped by 4 bases and J by 4 bases; unmatched bases: 7.

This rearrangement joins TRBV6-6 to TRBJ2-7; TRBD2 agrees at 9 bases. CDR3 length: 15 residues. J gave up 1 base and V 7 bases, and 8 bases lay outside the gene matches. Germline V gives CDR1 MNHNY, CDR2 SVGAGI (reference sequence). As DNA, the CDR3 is TGTGCCAGCACCCTGTGGGGACTAGCTTCCTACGAGCAGTACTTC. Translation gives CASTLWGLASYEQYF.